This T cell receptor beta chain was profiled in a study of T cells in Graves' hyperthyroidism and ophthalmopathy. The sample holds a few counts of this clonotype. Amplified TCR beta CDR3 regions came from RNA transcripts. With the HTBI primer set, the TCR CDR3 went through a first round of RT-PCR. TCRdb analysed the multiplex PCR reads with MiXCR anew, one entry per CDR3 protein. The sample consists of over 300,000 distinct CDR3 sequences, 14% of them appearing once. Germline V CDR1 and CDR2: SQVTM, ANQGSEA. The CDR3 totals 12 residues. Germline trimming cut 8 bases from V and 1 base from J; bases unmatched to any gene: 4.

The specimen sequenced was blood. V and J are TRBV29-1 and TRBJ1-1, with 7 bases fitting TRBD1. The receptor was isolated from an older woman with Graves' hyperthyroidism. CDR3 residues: CSHRTGNTEAFF. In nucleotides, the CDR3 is TGCAGCCACCGGACAGGGAACACTGAAGCTTTCTTT.